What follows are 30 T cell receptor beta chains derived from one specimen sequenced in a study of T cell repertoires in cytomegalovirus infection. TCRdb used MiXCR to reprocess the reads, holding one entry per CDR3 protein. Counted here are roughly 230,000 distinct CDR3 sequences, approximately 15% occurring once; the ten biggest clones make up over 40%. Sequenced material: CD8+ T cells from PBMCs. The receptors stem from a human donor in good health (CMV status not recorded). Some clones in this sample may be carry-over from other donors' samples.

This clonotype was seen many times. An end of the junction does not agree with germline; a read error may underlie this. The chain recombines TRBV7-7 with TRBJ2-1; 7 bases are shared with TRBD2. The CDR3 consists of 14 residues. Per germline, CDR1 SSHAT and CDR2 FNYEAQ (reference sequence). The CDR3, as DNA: TGTGCTAGCAGCTTAGGCGGGGGTTACAATGAGCAGTTCTTC. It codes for CASSLGGGYNEQFF.

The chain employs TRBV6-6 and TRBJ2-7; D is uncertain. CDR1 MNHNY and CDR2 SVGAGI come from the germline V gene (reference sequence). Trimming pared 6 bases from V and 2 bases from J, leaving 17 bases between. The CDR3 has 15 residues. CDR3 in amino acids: CASSLTNEGTYEQYF. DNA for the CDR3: TGTGCCAGCAGCCTGACAAACGAAGGAACCTACGAGCAGTACTTC.

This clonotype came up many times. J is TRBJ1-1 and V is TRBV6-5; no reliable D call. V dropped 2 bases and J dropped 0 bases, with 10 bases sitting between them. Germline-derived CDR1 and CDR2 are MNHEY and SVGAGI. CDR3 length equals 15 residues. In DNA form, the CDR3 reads TGTGCCAGCAGTTACATCGCGGGCCTGAACACTGAAGCTTTCTTT. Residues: CASSYIAGLNTEAFF.

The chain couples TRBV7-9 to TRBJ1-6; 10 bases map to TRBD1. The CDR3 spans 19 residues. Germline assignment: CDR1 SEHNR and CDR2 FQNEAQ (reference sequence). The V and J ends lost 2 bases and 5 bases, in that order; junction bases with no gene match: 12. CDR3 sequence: CASSLPGQGRTSNNSPLHF. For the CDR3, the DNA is TGTGCCAGCAGCTTACCGGGACAGGGGCGAACTTCGAATAATTCACCCCTCCACTTT.

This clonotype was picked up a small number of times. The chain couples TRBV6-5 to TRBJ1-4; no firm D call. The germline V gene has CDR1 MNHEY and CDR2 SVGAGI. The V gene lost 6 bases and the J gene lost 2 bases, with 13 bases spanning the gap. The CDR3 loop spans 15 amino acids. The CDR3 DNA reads TGTGCCAGCAGCCCAAGTGGCAGTACTAATGAAAAACTGTTTTTT. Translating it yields CASSPSGSTNEKLFF.

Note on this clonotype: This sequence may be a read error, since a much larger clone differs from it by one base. The CDR3, as DNA: TGTGCCAGCAGCTTATCTTCGTTGGGAAGGAGGAGCACAGATGCGCAGTATTTT. It specifies CASSLSSLGRRSTDAQYF. The genes are TRBV7-6 and TRBJ2-3, with D tentatively TRBD2 (5 bases). In germline, CDR1 is SGHVS, CDR2 FNYEAQ. The CDR3 is made up of 18 amino acids.

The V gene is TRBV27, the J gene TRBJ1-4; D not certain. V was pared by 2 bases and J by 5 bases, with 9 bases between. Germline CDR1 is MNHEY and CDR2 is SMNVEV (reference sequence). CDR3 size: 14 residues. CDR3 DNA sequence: TGTGCCAGCAGTTTAGTCGGTGGAAATGAAAAACTGTTTTTT. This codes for CASSLVGGNEKLFF.

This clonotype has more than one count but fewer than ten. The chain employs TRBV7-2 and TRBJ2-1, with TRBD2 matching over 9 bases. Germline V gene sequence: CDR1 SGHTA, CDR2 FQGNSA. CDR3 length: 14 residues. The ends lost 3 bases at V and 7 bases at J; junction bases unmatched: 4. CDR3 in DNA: TGTGCCAGCAGCTTCGCGGGGGGGGGTAATGAGCAGTTCTTC. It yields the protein CASSFAGGGNEQFF.

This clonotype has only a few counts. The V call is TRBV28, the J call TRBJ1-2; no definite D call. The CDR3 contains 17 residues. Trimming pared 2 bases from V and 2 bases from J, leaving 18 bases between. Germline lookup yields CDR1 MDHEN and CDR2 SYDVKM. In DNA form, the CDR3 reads TGTGCCAGCAGTTTACGGGCAGGCCTCCATATAAACTATGGCTACACCTTC. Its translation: CASSLRAGLHINYGYTF.

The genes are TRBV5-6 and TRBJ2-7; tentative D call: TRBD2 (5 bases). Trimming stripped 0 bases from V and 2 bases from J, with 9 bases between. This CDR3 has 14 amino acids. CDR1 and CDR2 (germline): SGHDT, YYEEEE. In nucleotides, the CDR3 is TGTGCCAGCAGCTTGGTTAGCGCAGCCTACGAGCAGTACTTC. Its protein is CASSLVSAAYEQYF.

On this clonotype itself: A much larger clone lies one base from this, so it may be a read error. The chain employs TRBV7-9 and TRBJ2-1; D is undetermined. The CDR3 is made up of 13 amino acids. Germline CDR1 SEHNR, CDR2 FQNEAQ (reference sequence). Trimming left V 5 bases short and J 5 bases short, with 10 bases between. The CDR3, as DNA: TGTGCCAGCAGCCCGGGTCTGAACAATGAGCAGTTCTTC. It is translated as CASSPGLNNEQFF.

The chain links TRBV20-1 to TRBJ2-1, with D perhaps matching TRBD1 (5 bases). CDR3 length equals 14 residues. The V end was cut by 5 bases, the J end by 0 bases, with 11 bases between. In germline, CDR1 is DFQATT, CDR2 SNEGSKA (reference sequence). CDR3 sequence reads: CSALTANSYNEQFF. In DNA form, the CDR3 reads TGCAGTGCTTTGACAGCGAACTCCTACAATGAGCAGTTCTTC.

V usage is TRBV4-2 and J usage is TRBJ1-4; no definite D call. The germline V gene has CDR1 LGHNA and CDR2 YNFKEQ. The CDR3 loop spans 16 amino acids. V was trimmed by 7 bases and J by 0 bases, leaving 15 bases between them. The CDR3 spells CASTLKRLATNEKLFF. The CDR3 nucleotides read TGTGCCAGCACCCTAAAGAGGCTTGCAACTAATGAAAAACTGTTTTTT.

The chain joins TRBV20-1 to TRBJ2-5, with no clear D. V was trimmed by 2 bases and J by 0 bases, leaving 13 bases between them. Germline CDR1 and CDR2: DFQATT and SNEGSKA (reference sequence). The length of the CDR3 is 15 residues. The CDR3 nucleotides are TGCAGTGCTAGAACCCCGTTCGGGTACCAAGAGACCCAGTACTTC. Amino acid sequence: CSARTPFGYQETQYF.

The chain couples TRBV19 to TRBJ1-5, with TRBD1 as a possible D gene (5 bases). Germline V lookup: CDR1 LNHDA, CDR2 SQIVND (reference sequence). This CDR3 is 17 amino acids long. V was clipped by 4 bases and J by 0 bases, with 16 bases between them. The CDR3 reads CASSKGGTDRSNQPQHF. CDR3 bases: TGTGCCAGTAGTAAAGGCGGGACGGACCGTAGCAATCAGCCCCAGCATTTT.

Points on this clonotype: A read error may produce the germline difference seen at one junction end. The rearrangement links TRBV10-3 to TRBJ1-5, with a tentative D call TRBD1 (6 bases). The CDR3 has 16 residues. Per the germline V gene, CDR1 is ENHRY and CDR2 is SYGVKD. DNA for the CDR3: TGTACCATCAGTGAGTCTTTGGGGCAGGGGCATCAGCCCCAGCATTTT. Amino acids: CTISESLGQGHQPQHF.

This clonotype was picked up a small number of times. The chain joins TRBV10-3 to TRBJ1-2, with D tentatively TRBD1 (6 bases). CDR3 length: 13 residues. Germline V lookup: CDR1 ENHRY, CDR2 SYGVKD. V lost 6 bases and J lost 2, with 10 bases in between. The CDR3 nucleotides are TGTGCCATCAGCGACAGGACCAACTATGGCTACACCTTC. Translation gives CAISDRTNYGYTF.

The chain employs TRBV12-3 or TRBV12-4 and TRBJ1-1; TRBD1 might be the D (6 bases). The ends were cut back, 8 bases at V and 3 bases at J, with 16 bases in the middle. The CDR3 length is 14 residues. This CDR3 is CASCWGASYTEAFF. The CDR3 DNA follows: TGTGCCAGCTGTTGGGGGGCCTCCTACACTGAAGCTTTCTTT.

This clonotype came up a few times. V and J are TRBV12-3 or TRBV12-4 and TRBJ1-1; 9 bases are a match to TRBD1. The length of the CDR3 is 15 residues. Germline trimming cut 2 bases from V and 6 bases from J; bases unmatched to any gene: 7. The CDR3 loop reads CASSLLGQGVAEAFF. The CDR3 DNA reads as TGTGCCAGCAGTTTATTGGGACAGGGTGTCGCTGAAGCTTTCTTT.

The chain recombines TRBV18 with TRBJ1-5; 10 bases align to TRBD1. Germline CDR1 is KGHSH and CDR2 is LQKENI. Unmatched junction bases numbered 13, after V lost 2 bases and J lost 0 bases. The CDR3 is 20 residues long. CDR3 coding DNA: TGTGCCAGCTCACCAAACCCCGGGACAGGGGACTTTTATAGCAATCAGCCCCAGCATTTT. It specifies CASSPNPGTGDFYSNQPQHF.

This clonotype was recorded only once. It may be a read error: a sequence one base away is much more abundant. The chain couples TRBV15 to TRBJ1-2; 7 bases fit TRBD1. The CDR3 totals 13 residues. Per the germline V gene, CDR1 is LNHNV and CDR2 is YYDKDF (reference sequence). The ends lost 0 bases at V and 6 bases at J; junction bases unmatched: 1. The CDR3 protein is CATSRDGTDGYTF. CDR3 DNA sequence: TGTGCCACCAGCAGAGATGGGACAGATGGCTACACCTTC. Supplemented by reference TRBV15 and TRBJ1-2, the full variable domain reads DAMVIQNPRYQVTQFGKPVTLSCSQTLNHNVMYWYQQKSSQAPKLLFHYYDKDFNNEADTPDNFQSRRPNTSFCFLDIRSPGLGDTAMYLCATSRDGTDGYTFGSGTRLTVV.

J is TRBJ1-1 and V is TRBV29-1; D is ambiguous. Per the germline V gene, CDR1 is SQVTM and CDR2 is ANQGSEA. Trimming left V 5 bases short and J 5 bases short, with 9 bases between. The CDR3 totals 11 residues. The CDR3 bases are TGCAGCGTTTGGCTGGGTACTGAAGCTTTCTTT. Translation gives CSVWLGTEAFF. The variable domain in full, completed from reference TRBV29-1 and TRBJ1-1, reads SAVISQKPSRDICQRGTSLTIQCQVDSQVTMMFWYRQQPGQSLTLIATANQGSEATYESGFVIDKFPISRPNLTFSTLTVSNMSPEDSSIYLCSVWLGTEAFFGQGTRLTVV.

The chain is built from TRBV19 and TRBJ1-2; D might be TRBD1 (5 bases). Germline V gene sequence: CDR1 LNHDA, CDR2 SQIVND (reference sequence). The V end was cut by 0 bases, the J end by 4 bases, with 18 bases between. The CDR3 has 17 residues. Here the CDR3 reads CASSIENPTGPAYGYTF. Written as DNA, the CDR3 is TGTGCCAGTAGTATAGAAAATCCGACGGGACCCGCCTATGGCTACACCTTC.

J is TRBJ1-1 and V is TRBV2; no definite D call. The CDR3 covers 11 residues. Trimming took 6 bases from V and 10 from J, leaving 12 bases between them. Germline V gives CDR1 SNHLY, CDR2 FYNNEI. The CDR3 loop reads CASSADPIAFF. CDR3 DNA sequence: TGTGCCAGCAGCGCCGATCCTATAGCTTTCTTT.

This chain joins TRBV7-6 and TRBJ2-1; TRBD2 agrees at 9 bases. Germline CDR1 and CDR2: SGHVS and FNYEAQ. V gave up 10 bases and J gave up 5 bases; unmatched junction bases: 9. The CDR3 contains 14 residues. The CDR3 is CATRAGGNNNEQFF. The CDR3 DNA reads TGTGCCACCCGGGCGGGGGGGAATAACAATGAGCAGTTCTTC.

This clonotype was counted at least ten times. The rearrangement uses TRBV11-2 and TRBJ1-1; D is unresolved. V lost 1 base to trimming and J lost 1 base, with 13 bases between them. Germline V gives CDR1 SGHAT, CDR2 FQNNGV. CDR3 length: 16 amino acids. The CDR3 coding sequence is TGTGCCAGCAGCTTAGGTTGGGGTGGGAGGAACACTGAAGCTTTCTTT. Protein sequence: CASSLGWGGRNTEAFF.

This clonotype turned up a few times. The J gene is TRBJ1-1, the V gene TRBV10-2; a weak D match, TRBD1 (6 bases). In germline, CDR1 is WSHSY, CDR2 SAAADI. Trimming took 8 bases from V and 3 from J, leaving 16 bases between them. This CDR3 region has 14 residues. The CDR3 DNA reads TGCGCCAGCTGTAACAGGGAGACGTACACTGAAGCTTTCTTT. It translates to CASCNRETYTEAFF.

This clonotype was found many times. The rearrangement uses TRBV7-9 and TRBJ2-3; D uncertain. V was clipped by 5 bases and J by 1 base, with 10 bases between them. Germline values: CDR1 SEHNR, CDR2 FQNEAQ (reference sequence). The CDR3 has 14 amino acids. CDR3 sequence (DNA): TGTGCCAGCAGCCCCGGATTAGGCACAGATACGCAGTATTTT. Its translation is CASSPGLGTDTQYF.

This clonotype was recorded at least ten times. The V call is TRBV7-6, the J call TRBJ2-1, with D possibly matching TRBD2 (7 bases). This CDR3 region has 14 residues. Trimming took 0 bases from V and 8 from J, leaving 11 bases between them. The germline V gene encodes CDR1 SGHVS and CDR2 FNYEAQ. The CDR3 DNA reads TGTGCCAGCAGCTTAGCGGGGGGGCTCGATGAGCAGTTCTTC. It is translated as CASSLAGGLDEQFF. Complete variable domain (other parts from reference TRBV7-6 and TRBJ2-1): GAGVSQSPRYKVTKRGQDVALRCDPISGHVSLYWYRQALGQGPEFLTYFNYEAQQDKSGLPNDRFSAERPEGSISTLTIQRTEQRDSAMYRCASSLAGGLDEQFFGPGTRLTVL.

Here the CDR3 reads CASSDGGGAAGNIQYF. The DNA of the CDR3 is TGTGCCAGCAGTGATGGGGGGGGCGCCGCCGGAAACATTCAGTACTTC. The rearrangement joins TRBV2 to TRBJ2-4; a possible D gene is TRBD2 (7 bases). The CDR3 is 16 amino acids. V lost 3 bases to trimming and J lost 6 bases, with 18 bases between them. Germline V lookup: CDR1 SNHLY, CDR2 FYNNEI.